This is a list of T cell receptor beta chains from one sample in a study of shared clonotypes between healthy human individuals. Method: immunoSEQ multiplex PCR; TCRdb's copy keeps in-frame clones and lacks some. Of millions of clones in the sample, 85% to 95% were seen once. Sequencing was carried out using naive CD4+ T cells sorted from blood. Every receptor here comes from a man aged 18-30 years in good health. CDR3s include the opening cysteine and the closing phenylalanine or tryptophan. The order of the fields is D gene, J gene, V gene, clone size, CDR3 protein, CDR3 DNA. A D gene is named only where the DNA matches it firmly. Only some rows state a clone size, as once, few, many or a class for expanded clones.

TRBD1,TRBJ2-1,TRBV5-6,.,CASSSTGLSLAHNEQFF,TGTGCCAGCAGCTCGACAGGGTTGAGTTTAGCACACAATGAGCAGTTCTTC
.,TRBJ2-7,TRBV7-9,.,CASSLDTGSRTHEQYF,TGTGCCAGCAGCTTAGACACTGGATCACGGACCCACGAGCAGTACTTC
.,TRBJ2-1,TRBV5-1,.,CASSPEVVRTNNEQFF,TGCGCCAGCAGCCCCGAGGTGGTGAGGACGAACAATGAGCAGTTCTTC
.,TRBJ1-4,TRBV2,.,CASSGYGTTNEKLFF,TGTGCCAGCAGCGGCTACGGGACAACTAATGAAAAACTGTTTTTT
TRBD1,TRBJ2-3,TRBV6-5,.,CASSNRDRGSDTQYF,TGTGCCAGCAGTAACCGGGACAGGGGTTCAGATACGCAGTATTTT
.,TRBJ1-4,TRBV28,.,CASSFLGKGEKLFF,TGTGCCAGCAGTTTCCTGGGGAAGGGTGAAAAACTGTTTTTT
.,TRBJ1-4,TRBV30,.,CAWSVKGGAEKLFF,TGTGCCTGGAGTGTTAAGGGGGGTGCTGAAAAACTGTTTTTT
.,TRBJ1-2,TRBV5-4,.,CASSLGGPSYGYTF,TGTGCCAGCAGCTTGGGGGGTCCGTCCTATGGCTACACCTTC
.,TRBJ2-7,TRBV30,.,CAWSGDPYEQYF,TGTGCCTGGAGTGGGGACCCCTACGAGCAGTACTTC
.,TRBJ1-4,TRBV5-1,.,CASSPGATNEKLFF,TGCGCCAGCAGCCCAGGTGCAACTAATGAAAAACTGTTTTTT
.,TRBJ1-6,TRBV27,.,CASSLGQPNSPLHF,TGTGCCAGCAGTTTAGGGCAGCCGAATTCACCCCTCCACTTT
.,TRBJ1-1,TRBV6-6,.,CASRSTGIMNTEAFF,TGTGCCAGCAGATCAACAGGGATCATGAACACTGAAGCTTTCTTT
.,TRBJ2-3,TRBV6-5,.,CASSSRVDTQYF,TGTGCCAGCAGTTCCAGGGTGGATACGCAGTATTTT
TRBD1,TRBJ1-2,TRBV29-1,.,CSVDRTGNYGYTF,TGCAGCGTTGATAGGACAGGGAACTATGGCTACACCTTC
.,TRBJ1-5,TRBV4-1,once,CASSQNPALSNQPQHF,TGCGCCAGCAGCCAAAATCCCGCCCTGAGCAATCAGCCCCAGCATTTT
.,TRBJ1-6,TRBV18,.,CASHLLGGSPLHF,TGTGCCAGCCACCTCCTGGGAGGGTCACCCCTCCACTTT
.,TRBJ1-6,TRBV5-1,.,CASSPGEGVGLSPLHF,TGCGCCAGCAGCCCAGGAGAGGGGGTAGGGTTGTCACCCCTCCACTTT
.,TRBJ2-4,TRBV29-1,.,CSAVLGVAKNIQYF,TGCAGCGCTGTGTTGGGGGTTGCCAAAAACATTCAGTACTTC
.,TRBJ2-1,TRBV25-1,.,CASRKGYYNEQFF,TGTGCCAGCAGGAAGGGGTACTACAATGAGCAGTTCTTC
TRBD1,TRBJ1-3,TRBV11-3,once,CARATGAGGNTIYF,TGTGCCAGGGCGACAGGGGCTGGGGGAAACACCATATATTTT
TRBD2,TRBJ2-7,TRBV9,.,CASRRGLACSSYEQYF,TGTGCCAGCCGGCGGGGACTAGCGTGTAGCTCCTACGAGCAGTACTTC
TRBD2,TRBJ2-1,TRBV6-6,.,CASSPPTSGKNNEQFF,TGTGCCAGCAGTCCACCAACTAGCGGGAAAAACAATGAGCAGTTCTTC
.,TRBJ2-7,TRBV27,.,CASSLGQKHQQYF,TGTGCCAGCAGTCTCGGACAGAAACATCAGCAGTACTTC
.,TRBJ1-6,TRBV15,many,CATSRVDSPLHF,TGTGCCACCAGCAGAGTTGATTCACCCCTCCACTTT
.,TRBJ2-1,TRBV5-4,few,CASSFTDVNEQFF,TGTGCCAGCAGCTTCACCGATGTAAATGAGCAGTTCTTC
.,TRBJ2-3,TRBV11-2,once,CASSLLLSVTDTQYF,TGTGCCAGCAGCTTACTCCTGTCAGTCACAGATACGCAGTATTTT
.,TRBJ2-7,TRBV5-1,.,CASSLQGSYEQYF,TGCGCCAGCAGCTTGCAAGGTTCCTACGAGCAGTACTTC
.,TRBJ2-5,TRBV2,.,CASRSGTQYF,TGTGCCAGCAGAAGTGGGACCCAGTACTTC
.,TRBJ1-5,TRBV2,.,CATSYHSNQPQHF,TGTGCCACCTCATATCATAGCAATCAGCCCCAGCATTTT
.,TRBJ1-6,TRBV6-1,.,CASSALQPSNSPLHF,TGTGCCAGCAGTGCTCTACAACCCAGTAATTCACCCCTCCACTTT
.,TRBJ1-5,TRBV5-6,once,CASSLLRTLDQPQHF,TGTGCCAGCAGCTTGTTACGGACATTGGATCAGCCCCAGCATTTT
TRBD1,TRBJ1-5,TRBV7-9,once,CASSLAWDREGQPQHF,TGTGCCAGCAGCTTAGCATGGGACAGGGAGGGTCAGCCCCAGCATTTT
.,TRBJ1-6,TRBV27,.,CASTTWGSLGPLHF,TGTGCCAGCACCACTTGGGGTAGTCTGGGACCCCTCCACTTT
TRBD2,TRBJ2-3,TRBV9,.,CASSLAGPTDTQYF,TGTGCCAGCAGTTTAGCGGGGCCCACAGATACGCAGTATTTT
TRBD1,TRBJ1-2,TRBV11-3,.,CASSLVQGSFTTHGYTF,TGTGCCAGCAGCTTAGTACAGGGGAGTTTTACAACCCATGGCTACACCTTC
TRBD2,TRBJ2-1,TRBV5-1,.,CASSPRPTSGGNEQFF,TGCGCCAGCAGCCCGAGGCCGACTAGCGGGGGTAATGAGCAGTTCTTC
.,TRBJ1-4,TRBV6-1,.,CASTRAYDTEKLFF,TGTGCCAGCACCCGGGCGTATGATACTGAAAAACTGTTTTTT
.,TRBJ2-7,TRBV6-5,.,CASSSQGREVEQYF,TGTGCCAGCAGTTCACAGGGGAGGGAGGTCGAGCAGTACTTC
.,TRBJ2-5,TRBV5-1,once,CASSLGPVETQYF,TGCGCCAGCAGCTTGGGGCCGGTAGAGACCCAGTACTTC
TRBD2,TRBJ2-5,TRBV2,.,CASSSRGGQETQYF,TGTGCCAGCAGTTCCCGGGGGGGGCAAGAGACCCAGTACTTC
TRBD1,TRBJ1-2,TRBV5-4,.,CASSLAGDRGYGYTF,TGTGCCAGCAGCTTGGCTGGGGACAGGGGCTATGGCTACACCTTC
.,TRBJ2-4,TRBV5-1,.,CASSLKGDSAKNIQYF,TGCGCCAGCAGCTTGAAGGGGGACTCGGCCAAAAACATTCAGTACTTC
TRBD1,TRBJ1-5,TRBV6-6,.,CASQDRGLGQPQHF,TGTGCCAGTCAAGACAGGGGGCTAGGTCAGCCCCAGCATTTT
TRBD1,TRBJ1-2,TRBV5-4,.,CASSGTGGANYGYTF,TGTGCCAGCAGCGGGACAGGGGGTGCTAACTATGGCTACACCTTC
.,TRBJ1-5,TRBV4-1,.,CASSRYRVSNQPQHF,TGCGCCAGCAGCCGGTACAGGGTCAGCAATCAGCCCCAGCATTTT
.,TRBJ2-7,TRBV7-8,.,CASSFIGQTYEQYF,TGTGCCAGCAGCTTTATTGGACAGACATACGAGCAGTACTTC
TRBD2,TRBJ2-5,TRBV7-2,.,CASSLWSGGAPQQTQYF,TGTGCCAGCAGCTTATGGAGCGGGGGGGCGCCTCAGCAGACCCAGTACTTC
.,TRBJ1-5,TRBV21-1,.,CARRGEGRRQPQHF,TGTGCCCGACGGGGAGAGGGTAGGAGACAGCCCCAGCATTTT
.,TRBJ2-7,TRBV9,.,CASSIPEGEQYF,TGTGCCAGCAGCATCCCGGAGGGGGAGCAGTACTTC
TRBD1,TRBJ1-4,TRBV6-5,.,CASSFSTGGGEKLFF,TGTGCCAGCAGTTTCTCGACAGGGGGTGGTGAAAAACTGTTTTTT
.,TRBJ2-7,TRBV10-3,.,CAISESQRPGSYEQYF,TGTGCCATCAGTGAGTCGCAGCGGCCAGGGTCCTACGAGCAGTACTTC
TRBD1,TRBJ2-7,TRBV30,.,CAWKRTGPYEQYF,TGTGCCTGGAAGAGGACAGGGCCTTACGAGCAGTACTTC
.,TRBJ2-3,TRBV29-1,.,CSVGGRLTDTQYF,TGCAGCGTTGGAGGGAGGCTCACAGATACGCAGTATTTT
.,TRBJ1-6,TRBV7-2,.,CASSLGGGLYSPLHF,TGTGCCAGCAGCTTAGGAGGGGGTCTTTACTCACCCCTCCACTTT